The sequence of this TCR beta chain was determined in a study of shared clonotypes between healthy human individuals. Study summary: Serving as donors were two women and three men, whose ages spanned 18 to 49. Used for every donor were three CD4 naive, three CD4 memory, two CD8 naive and one CD8 memory plate.

About this clone itself: Its target is not known.

This CDR3 region has 16 residues. Trimming removed 7 bases from V and 0 bases from J, with 17 bases in between. The germline gives CDR1 SGHAT, CDR2 FQNNGV. This table comes from immunoSEQ multiplex PCR, and its TCRdb copy is limited to in-frame clones, with some not included. The table has 1,500,000 or so clones, approximately 98.5% seen once. Study-wide findings and caveats: Rarefaction indicated that sorted-subset sequencing remained incomplete although depth was large. Clonotypes that were shared across a handful of donors made up around 5% of naive CD4 clonotypes.

This TCR was recovered from a man younger than 45 in good health. Sequencing was carried out using naive CD4+ T cells sorted from blood. Subset noted: CD45RA+ positively selected. The chain is built from TRBV11-2 and TRBJ2-3, with D uncertain. The DNA for the CDR3 is TGTGCCAGCACATTCAGCAGCGTTACTAGCACAGATACGCAGTATTTT. Residues: CASTFSSVTSTDTQYF.